This is a list of T cell receptor beta chains from one sample in a study of CDR3 diversity in severe acne. One entry per CDR3 protein, called by TCRdb with MiXCR from the PCR reads. Of 97,000 or so distinct CDR3 sequences listed, roughly half are singletons. Source material: blood. Receptor source: a male donor with acne. The CDR3 runs from the conserved cysteine through the conserved F or W. The order of the fields is V gene, clone size, J gene, D gene, CDR3 DNA, CDR3 protein. The D gene is left open where the match is weak. Where a row states a size, it is once, few, many or the class of an expanded clone; other rows omit it.

>TRBV20-1|few|TRBJ2-5|TRBD2
TGCAGTGCTAGACAAAGGACTAGCGGGAGCAACATCGACTTC
CSARQRTSGSNIDF
>TRBV29-1|few|TRBJ2-7|TRBD1
TGCAGCGTTGGACAGGGCGCCTACGAGCAGTACTTC
CSVGQGAYEQYF
>TRBV4-1|many|TRBJ1-6|NA
TGCGCCAGCAGCCAAGAGGTGGGGATCTCCTATAATTCACCCCTCCACTTT
CASSQEVGISYNSPLHF
>TRBV12-3/TRBV12-4|few|TRBJ2-7|TRBD2
TGTGCCAGCAGTTTACAGGGACTAGATTTTGCCTACGAGCAGTACTTC
CASSLQGLDFAYEQYF
>TRBV12-3/TRBV12-4|NA|TRBJ2-2|TRBD2
TGTGCCAGCAGACTAGCGGCAAGGACCGGGGAGCTGTTTTTT
CASRLAARTGELFF
>TRBV25-1|once|TRBJ1-1|NA
TGTGCCAGTTCGGGTGAACAGGGTCAGGTGAACACTGAAGCTTTCTTT
CASSGEQGQVNTEAFF
>TRBV7-2|NA|TRBJ2-3|NA
TGTGCCAGCAGCCCCATTCGGGATACGCAGTATTTT
CASSPIRDTQYF
>TRBV20-1|NA|TRBJ1-4|TRBD1
TGCAGTGCCGACGCGCCGCTGGACAGGGAGCATGAAAAACTGTTTTTT
CSADAPLDREHEKLFF
>TRBV5-6|many|TRBJ2-7|NA
TGTGCCAGCAGCTTGTGGCCTAGTTGCGAGCAGTACTTC
CASSLWPSCEQYF
>TRBV4-1|few|TRBJ2-2|TRBD2
TGCGCCAGCAGCCAAGAAGGGACTAGCGTAACCGGGGAGCTGTTTTTT
CASSQEGTSVTGELFF